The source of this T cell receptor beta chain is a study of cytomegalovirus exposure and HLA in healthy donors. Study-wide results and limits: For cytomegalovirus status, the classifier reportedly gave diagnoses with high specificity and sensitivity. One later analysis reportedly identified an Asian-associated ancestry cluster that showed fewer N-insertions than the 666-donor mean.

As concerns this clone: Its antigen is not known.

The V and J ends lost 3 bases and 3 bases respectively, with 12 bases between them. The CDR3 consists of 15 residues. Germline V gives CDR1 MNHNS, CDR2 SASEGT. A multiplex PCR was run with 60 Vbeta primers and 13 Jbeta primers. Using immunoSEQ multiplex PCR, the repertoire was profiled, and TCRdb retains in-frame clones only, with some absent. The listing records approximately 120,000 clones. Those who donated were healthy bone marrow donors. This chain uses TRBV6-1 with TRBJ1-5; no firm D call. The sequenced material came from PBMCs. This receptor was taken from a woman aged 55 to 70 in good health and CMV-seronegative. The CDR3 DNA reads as TGTGCCAGCAGTGAGATCGCAGGTACCAATCAGCCCCAGCATTTT. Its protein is CASSEIAGTNQPQHF.